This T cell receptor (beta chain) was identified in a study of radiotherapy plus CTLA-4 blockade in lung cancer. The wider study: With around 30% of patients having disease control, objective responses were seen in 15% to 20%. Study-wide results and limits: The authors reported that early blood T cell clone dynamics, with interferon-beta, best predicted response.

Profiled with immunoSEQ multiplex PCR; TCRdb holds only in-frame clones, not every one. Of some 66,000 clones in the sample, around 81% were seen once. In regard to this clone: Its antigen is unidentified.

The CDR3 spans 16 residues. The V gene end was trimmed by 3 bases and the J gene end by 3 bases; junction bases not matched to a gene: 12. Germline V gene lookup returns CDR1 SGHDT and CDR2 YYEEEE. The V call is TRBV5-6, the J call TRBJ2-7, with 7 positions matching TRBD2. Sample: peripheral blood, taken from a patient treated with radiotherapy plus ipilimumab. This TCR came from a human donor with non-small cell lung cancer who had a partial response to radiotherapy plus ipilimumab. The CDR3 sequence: CASSSSGSSGLYEQYF. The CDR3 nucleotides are TGTGCCAGCAGCTCGAGTGGCTCTAGCGGACTCTACGAGCAGTACTTC.